This T cell receptor beta chain was captured in a study of yellow fever vaccine responses in identical twins. V lost 2 bases, J lost 7 bases, and 1 base stayed unmatched. Looked up from germline, CDR1 is MNHEY and CDR2 is SVGEGT. This CDR3 has 15 amino acids. Comments on this clonotype: Its cognate antigen is unknown.

Study observations and caveats: Among the twins, the vaccine T cell response reportedly seemed partly convergent and partly personalized.

One entry per CDR3 protein results from TCRdb running MiXCR on the RT-PCR reads. The profile shows a few thousand distinct CDR3 sequences, around nine tenths of them singletons. This rearrangement joins TRBV6-2 or TRBV6-3 to TRBJ1-6, with 11 bases matching TRBD1. This clonotype originated in a woman between 18 and 29 years old who received the yellow fever vaccine. Specimen: T cells from blood (PBMCs), unsorted or a sorted subset (not recorded which), collected before or after yellow fever vaccination (not recorded which). DNA of the CDR3: TGTGCCAGCAGTTACGGGGACAGGGGGAATTCACCCCTCCACTTT. Protein: CASSYGDRGNSPLHF.